This TCR beta chain derives from a study of long-term antiretroviral therapy in people with HIV. General study results and limits: The clones with expansion before ART were dominant in the repertoire at all time points.

This clone was seen only a few times. As yet, its antigen is unknown. At the survey level, the v3.0 immunoSEQ assay was run. TCRdb keeps only in-frame clones here, not all; method: immunoSEQ multiplex PCR. Of 15,000 to 20,000 clones listed, 79% were seen once; the top ten hold approximately 10%. Trimming at V came to 0 bases and at J to 2 bases, leaving 2 bases not matched to a gene. The CDR3 has 15 amino acids. CDR1 SEHNR and CDR2 FQNEAQ come from the germline V gene (reference sequence). Sequenced here: unsorted PBMCs, sampled 2.3 years after starting antiretroviral therapy. The clonotype comes from a woman aged 35 to 49 with HIV. V is TRBV7-9 and J is TRBJ2-7, with 9 bases fitting TRBD1. CDR3 residues: CASSLARDRAYEQYF. Here the CDR3 DNA reads TGTGCCAGCAGCTTAGCCCGGGACAGGGCCTACGAGCAGTACTTC.